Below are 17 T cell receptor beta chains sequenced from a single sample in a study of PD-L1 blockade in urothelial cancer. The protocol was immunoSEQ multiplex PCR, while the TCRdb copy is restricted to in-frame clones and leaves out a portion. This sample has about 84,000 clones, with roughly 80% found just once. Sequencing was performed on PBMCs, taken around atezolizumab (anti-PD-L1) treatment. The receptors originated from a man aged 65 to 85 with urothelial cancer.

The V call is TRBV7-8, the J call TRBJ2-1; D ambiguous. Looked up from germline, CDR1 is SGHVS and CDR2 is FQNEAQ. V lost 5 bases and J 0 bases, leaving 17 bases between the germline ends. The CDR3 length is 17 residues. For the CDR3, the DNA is TGTGCCAGCAGCCCCTTCTCAGGTTTCAGCTCCTACAATGAGCAGTTCTTC. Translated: CASSPFSGFSSYNEQFF.

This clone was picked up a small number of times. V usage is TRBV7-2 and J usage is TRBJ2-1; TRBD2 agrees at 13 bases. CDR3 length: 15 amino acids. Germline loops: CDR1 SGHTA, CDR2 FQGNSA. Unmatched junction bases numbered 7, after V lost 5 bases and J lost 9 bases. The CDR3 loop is CASSGLAGEGGEQFF. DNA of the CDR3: TGTGCCAGCAGCGGACTAGCGGGAGAAGGGGGTGAGCAGTTCTTC.

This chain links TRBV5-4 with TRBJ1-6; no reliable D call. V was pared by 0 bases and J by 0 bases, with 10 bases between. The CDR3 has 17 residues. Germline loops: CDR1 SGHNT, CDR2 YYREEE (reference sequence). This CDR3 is CASSLDRTSSYNSPLHF. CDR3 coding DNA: TGTGCCAGCAGCTTGGACAGAACGAGCTCCTATAATTCACCCCTCCACTTT.

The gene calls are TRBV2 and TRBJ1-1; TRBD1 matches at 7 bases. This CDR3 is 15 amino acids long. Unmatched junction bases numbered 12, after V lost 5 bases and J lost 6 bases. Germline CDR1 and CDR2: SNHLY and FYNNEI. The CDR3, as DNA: TGTGCCAGCAGTATTCGGACAGGCACTGGGGCTGAAGCTTTCTTT. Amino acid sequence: CASSIRTGTGAEAFF.

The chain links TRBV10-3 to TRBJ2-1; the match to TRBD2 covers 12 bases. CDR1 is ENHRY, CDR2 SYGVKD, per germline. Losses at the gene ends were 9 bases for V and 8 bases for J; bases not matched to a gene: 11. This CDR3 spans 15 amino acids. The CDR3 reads CAIALTSGSGDEQFF. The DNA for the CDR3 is TGTGCCATTGCTTTGACTAGCGGGAGTGGAGATGAGCAGTTCTTC.

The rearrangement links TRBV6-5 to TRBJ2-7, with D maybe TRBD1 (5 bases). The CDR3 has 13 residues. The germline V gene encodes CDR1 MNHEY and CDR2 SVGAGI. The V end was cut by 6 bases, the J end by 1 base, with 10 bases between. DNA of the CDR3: TGTGCCAGCAGGGTTGACAGTTCCTACGAGCAGTACTTC. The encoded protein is CASRVDSSYEQYF.

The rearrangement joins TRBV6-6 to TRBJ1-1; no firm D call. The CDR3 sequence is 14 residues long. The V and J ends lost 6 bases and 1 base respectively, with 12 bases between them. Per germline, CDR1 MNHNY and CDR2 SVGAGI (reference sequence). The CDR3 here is CASSQYPRNTEAFF. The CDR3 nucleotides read TGTGCCAGCAGCCAGTATCCCCGGAACACTGAAGCTTTCTTT.

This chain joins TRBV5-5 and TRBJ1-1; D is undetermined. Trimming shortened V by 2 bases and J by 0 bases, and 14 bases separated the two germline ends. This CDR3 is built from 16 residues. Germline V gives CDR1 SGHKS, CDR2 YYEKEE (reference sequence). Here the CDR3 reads CASSLGAGLMNTEAFF. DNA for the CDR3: TGTGCCAGCAGCTTAGGCGCGGGCCTCATGAACACTGAAGCTTTCTTT. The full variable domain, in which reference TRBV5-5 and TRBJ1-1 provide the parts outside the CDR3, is DAGVTQSPTHLIKTRGQQVTLRCSPISGHKSVSWYQQVLGQGPQFIFQYYEKEERGRGNFPDRFSARQFPNYSSELNVNALLLGDSALYLCASSLGAGLMNTEAFFGQGTRLTVV.

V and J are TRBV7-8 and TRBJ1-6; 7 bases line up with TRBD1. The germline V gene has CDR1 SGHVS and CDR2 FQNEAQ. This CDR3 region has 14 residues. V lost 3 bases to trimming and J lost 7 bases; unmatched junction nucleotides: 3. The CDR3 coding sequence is TGTGCCAGCAGCTTGGGACAGAGAAATTCACCCCTCCACTTT. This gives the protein CASSLGQRNSPLHF.

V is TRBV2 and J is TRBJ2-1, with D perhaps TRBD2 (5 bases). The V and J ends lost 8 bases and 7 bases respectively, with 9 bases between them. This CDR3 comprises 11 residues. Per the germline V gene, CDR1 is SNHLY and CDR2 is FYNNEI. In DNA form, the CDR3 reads TGTGCCAGCGGACTGGGAAATGAGCAGTTCTTC. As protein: CASGLGNEQFF.

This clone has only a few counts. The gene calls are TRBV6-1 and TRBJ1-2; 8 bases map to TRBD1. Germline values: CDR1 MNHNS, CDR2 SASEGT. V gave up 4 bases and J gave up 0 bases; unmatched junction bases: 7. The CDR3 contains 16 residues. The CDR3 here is CASSGGRGQSNYGYTF. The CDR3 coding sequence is TGTGCCAGCAGTGGGGGCAGGGGGCAATCTAACTATGGCTACACCTTC.

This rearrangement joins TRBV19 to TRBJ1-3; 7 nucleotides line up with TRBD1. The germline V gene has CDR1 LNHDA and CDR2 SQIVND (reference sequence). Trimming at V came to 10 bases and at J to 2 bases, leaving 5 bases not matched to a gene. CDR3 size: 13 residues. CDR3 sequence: CATSTGPGNTIYF. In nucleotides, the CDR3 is TGTGCCACCTCGACAGGGCCTGGAAACACCATATATTTT.

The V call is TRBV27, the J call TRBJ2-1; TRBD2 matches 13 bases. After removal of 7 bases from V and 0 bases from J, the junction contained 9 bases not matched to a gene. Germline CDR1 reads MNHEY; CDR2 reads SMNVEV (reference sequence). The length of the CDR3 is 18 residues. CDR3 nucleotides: TGTGCCAGCAACCCGGGACTAGCGGGGCAGAGCTCCTACAATGAGCAGTTCTTC. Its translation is CASNPGLAGQSSYNEQFF.

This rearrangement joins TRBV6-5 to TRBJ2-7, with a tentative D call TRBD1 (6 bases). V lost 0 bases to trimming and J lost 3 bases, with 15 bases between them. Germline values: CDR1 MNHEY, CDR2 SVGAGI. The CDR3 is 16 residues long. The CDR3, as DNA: TGTGCCAGCAGTTACTCTACCGGACAGAGGGGCTACGAGCAGTACTTC. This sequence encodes CASSYSTGQRGYEQYF.

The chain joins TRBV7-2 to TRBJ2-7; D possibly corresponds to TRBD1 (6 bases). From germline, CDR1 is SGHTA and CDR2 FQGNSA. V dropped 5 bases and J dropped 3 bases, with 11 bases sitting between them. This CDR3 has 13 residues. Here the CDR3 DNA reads TGTGCCAGCAGCCCGGACAGAAACTACGAGCAGTACTTC. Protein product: CASSPDRNYEQYF.

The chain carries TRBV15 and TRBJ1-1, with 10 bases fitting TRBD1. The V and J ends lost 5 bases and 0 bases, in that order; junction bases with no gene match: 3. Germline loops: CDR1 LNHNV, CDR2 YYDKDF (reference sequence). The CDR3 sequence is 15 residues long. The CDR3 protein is CATSPGTGVNTEAFF. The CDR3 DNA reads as TGTGCCACCAGCCCCGGGACAGGGGTGAACACTGAAGCTTTCTTT.

CDR3 nucleotide sequence: TGCAGCGCAGAGAGTAGGACTAGCGGATCGGGGGAGCTGTTTTTT. It codes for CSAESRTSGSGELFF. This chain connects TRBV29-1 to TRBJ2-2; the match to TRBD2 covers 10 bases. The CDR3 has 15 amino acids. Germline assignment: CDR1 SQVTM and CDR2 ANQGSEA. J gave up 8 bases and V 7 bases, and 13 bases lay outside the gene matches.